The clone carrying this TCR beta chain has ten or more counts. The antigen remains undetermined. The data were obtained in a study of identical twins. Study findings and constraints: Twin-shared out-of-frame alpha sequences showed excess low generation probability. Insertions were reduced in abundant cord blood beta clonotypes but not in memory repertoires. In zero-insertion analyses, partial confounding could arise from invariant MAIT and iNKT cells.

Addition of a universal primer site occurred through template switching, and cDNA carried unique molecular identifiers. TCRdb itself ran the 5' RACE reads through MiXCR, one entry per CDR3 protein. The sample has 250,000 to 300,000 distinct CDR3 sequences; approximately 8.3% are singletons. Germline V gene data show CDR1 as LGHDT and CDR2 as YNNKEL (reference sequence). This CDR3 is 16 amino acids long. V was cut by 0 bases and J by 4 bases, with 13 bases left in between. The same specimen was also included in a second study, on yellow fever vaccine responses in identical twins.

The gene calls are TRBV3-1 and TRBJ1-5; tentative D call: TRBD1 (5 bases). The receptor comes from a woman aged 18-29 years in good health. Source material: CD8+ T cells sorted from blood. The CDR3 coding sequence is TGTGCCAGCAGCCAAGAAGACCTTAAGGGGAATCAGCCCCAGCATTTT. Amino acid sequence: CASSQEDLKGNQPQHF.